These 16 T cell receptor beta chains were sequenced from one sample in a study of CD8+CD57+ T cells in acquired aplastic anemia. Using genomic DNA as the template, TCR beta VDJ and CDR3 profiling was carried out. Via MiXCR, TCRdb re-called the reads, giving one row per CDR3 protein. Of some 290,000 distinct CDR3 sequences in the sample, 55% to 65% were seen once. The sequenced sample consisted of sorted CD4+, CD8+, or CD8+CD57+ T cells (not recorded which) from PBMCs. All receptors derive from a human donor with severe aplastic anemia or a healthy control (not recorded which).

In its sample, this clonotype was seen many times. The chain has TRBV7-3 and TRBJ2-5; TRBD2 aligns across 7 bases. The CDR3 contains 15 residues. The germline V gene has CDR1 SGHTA and CDR2 FQGTGA. Unmatched junction bases numbered 11, after V lost 7 bases and J lost 3 bases. The CDR3 spells CASIQYKLAKETQYF. The CDR3 DNA reads as TGTGCCAGCATCCAATATAAACTAGCGAAAGAGACCCAGTACTTC.

This sequence joins TRBV29-1 and TRBJ2-5, with 8 nucleotides matching TRBD1. Germline lookup yields CDR1 SQVTM and CDR2 ANQGSEA. V gave up 8 bases and J gave up 2 bases; unmatched junction bases: 10. The CDR3 totals 14 residues. CDR3 in amino acids: CSTEDRGQQETQYF. The CDR3 DNA sequence: TGCAGCACCGAAGACAGGGGCCAACAAGAGACCCAGTACTTC.

This clonotype was seen more than once but under ten times. The V and J genes are TRBV7-2 and TRBJ1-1; weak D call: TRBD1 (6 bases). This CDR3 has 14 residues. Germline loops: CDR1 SGHTA, CDR2 FQGNSA. V was trimmed by 1 base and J by 4 bases, leaving 10 bases between them. The CDR3 region is CASSLGGAVTEAFF. In DNA, the CDR3 is TGTGCCAGCAGCTTAGGGGGGGCGGTCACTGAAGCTTTCTTT.

This clonotype was picked up a small number of times. V gene TRBV2 combines with J gene TRBJ1-3; perhaps TRBD1 as D (5 bases). V lost 7 bases to trimming and J lost 3 bases, with 7 bases between them. The V gene's germline CDR1 is SNHLY and CDR2 FYNNEI. The CDR3 sequence is 12 residues long. The CDR3, as DNA: TGTGCCAGCACGGGGGATGGAAACACCATATATTTT. Its protein product is CASTGDGNTIYF.

This clonotype was counted ten times or more. This rearrangement joins TRBV2 to TRBJ2-7; 7 bases are shared with TRBD2. Germline CDR1 reads SNHLY; CDR2 reads FYNNEI. V trimming: 6 bases; J trimming: 3 bases; junction bases outside the gene matches: 11. This CDR3 is 15 amino acids long. CDR3 bases: TGTGCCAGCAGCCCCGGGACTACAATAATCTACGAGCAGTACTTC. Translating it yields CASSPGTTIIYEQYF.

In regard to this clonotype: One end of the junction does not line up with germline, which may come from a read error. The gene calls are TRBV7-2 and TRBJ1-5, with unresolved D. From germline, CDR1 is SGHTA and CDR2 FQGNSA. The length of the CDR3 is 12 residues. Written as DNA, the CDR3 is TGTGCCGGCAGCCTAGGAAATCAGCCCCAGCATTTT. This codes for CAGSLGNQPQHF.

The rearrangement links TRBV7-8 to TRBJ1-4, with D perhaps matching TRBD1 (6 bases). Per germline, CDR1 SGHVS and CDR2 FQNEAQ. V was pared by 5 bases and J by 7 bases, with 14 bases between. CDR3 length: 14 residues. CDR3 DNA: TGTGCCAGCAGCCCCCAGGGGAACACTGAAAAACTGTTTTTT. It encodes CASSPQGNTEKLFF.

This chain uses TRBV20-1 with TRBJ1-4; 9 nucleotides align to TRBD1. V lost 1 base and J lost 5; bases outside the gene matches: 5. CDR1 and CDR2 from the germline V gene are DFQATT and SNEGSKA (reference sequence). The CDR3 consists of 15 residues. This CDR3 is CSARATGGKNEKLFF. In DNA, the CDR3 is TGCAGTGCTAGAGCGACAGGGGGGAAGAATGAAAAACTGTTTTTT.

This clonotype came up many times. J is TRBJ1-2 and V is TRBV29-1; 7 bases match TRBD1. Germline CDR1 reads SQVTM; CDR2 reads ANQGSEA. V was pared by 0 bases and J by 5 bases, with 9 bases of the junction left unmatched. The CDR3 extends over 15 amino acids. CDR3 region: CSVEEGTVAGYGYTF. CDR3 sequence (DNA): TGCAGCGTTGAAGAAGGGACAGTAGCGGGGTATGGCTACACCTTC.

This clonotype was recorded many times. This sequence joins TRBV6-6 and TRBJ1-5; tentatively, D is TRBD1 (5 bases). V was pared by 2 bases and J by 8 bases, with 7 bases between. The CDR3 covers 12 residues. Germline assignment: CDR1 MNHNY and CDR2 SVGAGI (reference sequence). The DNA of the CDR3 is TGTGCCAGCAGTTACCAGGGCGAGCCCCAGCATTTT. It translates to CASSYQGEPQHF.

This clonotype was recorded a few times. The chain is built from TRBV9 and TRBJ2-7; D gene uncertain. The ends were cut back, 0 bases at V and 7 bases at J, with 11 bases in the middle. The germline V gene encodes CDR1 SGDLS and CDR2 YYNGEE. This CDR3 comprises 13 residues. This CDR3 is CASSVGPDLEQYF. In DNA, the CDR3 is TGTGCCAGCAGCGTAGGTCCCGACTTGGAGCAGTACTTC.

This chain links TRBV15 with TRBJ2-2; no clear D. The CDR3 runs to 15 residues. Germline CDR1 and CDR2: LNHNV and YYDKDF (reference sequence). Trimming left V 0 bases short and J 5 bases short, with 10 bases between. The CDR3 region has the DNA TGTGCCACCAGCAGAGATATAAGTACAACCGGGGAGCTGTTTTTT. Protein sequence: CATSRDISTTGELFF.

This clonotype occurred many times. The chain employs TRBV7-8 and TRBJ1-2; D might be TRBD1 (6 bases). This CDR3 is 15 amino acids long. Trimming shortened V by 2 bases and J by 5 bases, and 15 bases separated the two germline ends. Germline CDR1 SGHVS, CDR2 FQNEAQ. CDR3 amino acids: CASSLPGQMGYGYTF. Here the CDR3 DNA reads TGTGCCAGCAGCTTACCTGGACAGATGGGTTATGGCTACACCTTC.

V gene TRBV7-9 combines with J gene TRBJ2-2; no reliable D call. The germline CDR1 and CDR2 sequences are SEHNR and FQNEAQ (reference sequence). Trimming shortened V by 2 bases and J by 0 bases, and 10 bases separated the two germline ends. The CDR3 length is 16 residues. The CDR3 DNA is TGTGCCAGCAGCTTATCACCAGGTTCGAACACCGGGGAGCTGTTTTTT. Residues: CASSLSPGSNTGELFF. Combining the CDR3 with reference TRBV7-9 and TRBJ2-2 gives the whole variable domain DTGVSQNPRHKITKRGQNVTFRCDPISEHNRLYWYRQTLGQGPEFLTYFQNEAQLEKSRLLSDRFSAERPKGSFSTLEIQRTEQGDSAMYLCASSLSPGSNTGELFFGEGSRLTVL.

This clonotype was seen a few times. The gene calls are TRBV5-6 and TRBJ2-7; 7 bases align to TRBD2. CDR3 length: 14 residues. Germline trimming cut 4 bases from V and 2 bases from J; bases unmatched to any gene: 6. Germline-derived CDR1 and CDR2 are SGHDT and YYEEEE. CDR3 sequence (DNA): TGTGCCAGCAGCCCGACCGGGACTACCTACGAGCAGTACTTC. Residues: CASSPTGTTYEQYF.

This clonotype showed up just once. A much larger clone differs by one base, so this may be a read error. The rearrangement links TRBV6-5 to TRBJ2-2; TRBD1 is a possible D gene (5 bases). The CDR3 is 14 residues long. The germline V and J ends were trimmed by 6 bases and 4 bases, with 12 bases remaining between them. CDR1 is MNHEY, CDR2 SVGAGI, per germline. For the CDR3, the DNA is TGTGCCAGCAGGCCGATCAGGGTCACCGGGGAGCTGTTTTTT. Amino acid sequence: CASRPIRVTGELFF.